The entry that follows covers one T cell receptor beta chain sequence. The target antigen is unknown. The data originate from a study of shared clonotypes between healthy human individuals. Findings and caveats of the study: It was only blood that was sampled, and tissue repertoires likely differ.

Repertoires were generated with immunoSEQ multiplex PCR, while TCRdb's copy carries only in-frame clones and drops some. The sample carries 950,000 to 1,100,000 clones, 75% to 85% recorded once. Trimming left V 2 bases short and J 6 bases short, with 19 bases between. CDR1 MNHEY and CDR2 SVGAGI come from the germline V gene. CDR3 length equals 16 residues. The material sequenced was memory CD4+ T cells from PBMCs. Subset: CD45RA-negative fraction. This TCR was sampled from a man aged 18 to 30 in good health. Some clones in this sample may be carry-over from other donors' samples. This sequence joins TRBV6-5 and TRBJ1-1, with D unclear. The CDR3 loop reads CASSYLPRGGESEAFF. The DNA for the CDR3 is TGTGCCAGCAGTTACCTACCTCGGGGTGGGGAGTCTGAAGCTTTCTTT.